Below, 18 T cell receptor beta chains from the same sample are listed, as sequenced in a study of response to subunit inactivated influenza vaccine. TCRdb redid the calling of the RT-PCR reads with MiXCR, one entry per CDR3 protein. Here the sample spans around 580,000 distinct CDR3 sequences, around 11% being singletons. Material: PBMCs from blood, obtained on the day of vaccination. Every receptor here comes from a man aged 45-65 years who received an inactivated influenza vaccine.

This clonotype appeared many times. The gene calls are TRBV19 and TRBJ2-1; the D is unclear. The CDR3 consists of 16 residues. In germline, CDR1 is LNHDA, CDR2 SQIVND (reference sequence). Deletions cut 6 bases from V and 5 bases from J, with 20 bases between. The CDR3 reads CASSPLRAPSHNEQFF. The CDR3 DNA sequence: TGTGCCAGTAGCCCTTTACGTGCCCCGTCCCACAATGAGCAGTTCTTC.

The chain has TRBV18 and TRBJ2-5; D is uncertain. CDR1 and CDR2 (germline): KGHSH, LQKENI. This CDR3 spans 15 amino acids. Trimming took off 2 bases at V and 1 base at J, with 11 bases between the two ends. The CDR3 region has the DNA TGTGCCAGCTCACCAATGAAAGGTACCCAAGAGACCCAGTACTTC. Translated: CASSPMKGTQETQYF.

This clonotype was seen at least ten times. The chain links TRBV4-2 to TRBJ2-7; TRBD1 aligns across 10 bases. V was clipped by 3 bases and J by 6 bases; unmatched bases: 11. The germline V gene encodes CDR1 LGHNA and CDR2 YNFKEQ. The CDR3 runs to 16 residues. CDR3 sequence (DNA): TGTGCCAGCAGCCATAGCGAGGGGACAGGGGCGGGCGAGCAGTACTTC. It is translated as CASSHSEGTGAGEQYF.

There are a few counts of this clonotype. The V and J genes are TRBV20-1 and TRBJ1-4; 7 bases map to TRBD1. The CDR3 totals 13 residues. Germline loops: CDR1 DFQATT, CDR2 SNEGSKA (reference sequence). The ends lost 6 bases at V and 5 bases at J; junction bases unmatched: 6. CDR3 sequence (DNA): TGCAGTGCCCCGGACAGGCCCAATGAAAAACTGTTTTTT. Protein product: CSAPDRPNEKLFF.

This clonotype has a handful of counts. The CDR3 spells CSATDRRKFSYEQYF. The CDR3 nucleotides read TGCAGTGCTACGGACAGGCGAAAATTCTCCTACGAGCAGTACTTC. The chain combines TRBV20-1 with TRBJ2-7; 7 bases line up with TRBD1. With 4 bases clipped from V and 0 bases from J, the junction kept 9 bases outside the gene matches. CDR3 length: 15 amino acids. The V gene's germline CDR1 is DFQATT and CDR2 SNEGSKA (reference sequence).

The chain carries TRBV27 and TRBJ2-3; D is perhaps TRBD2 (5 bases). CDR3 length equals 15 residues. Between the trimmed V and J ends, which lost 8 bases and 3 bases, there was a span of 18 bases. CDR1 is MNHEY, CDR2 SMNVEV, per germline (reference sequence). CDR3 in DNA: TGTGCCAGCGGGTTCGCGGCGGGCCAAACAGATACGCAGTATTTT. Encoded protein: CASGFAAGQTDTQYF.

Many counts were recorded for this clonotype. The CDR3 DNA reads as TGTGCCAGCAGCTTAGCGTCATCCATGAACACTGAAGCTTTCTTT. Translated, it gives CASSLASSMNTEAFF. This sequence joins TRBV7-2 and TRBJ1-1; D unresolved. With 0 bases removed from V and 0 bases from J, the gap between germline ends came to 8 bases. This CDR3 spans 15 amino acids. From germline, CDR1 is SGHTA and CDR2 FQGNSA. Using reference TRBV7-2 and TRBJ1-1 for the parts outside the CDR3, the full variable domain is GAGVSQSPSNKVTEKGKDVELRCDPISGHTALYWYRQSLGQGLEFLIYFQGNSAPDKSGLPSDRFSAERTGGSVSTLTIQRTQQEDSAVYLCASSLASSMNTEAFFGQGTRLTVV.

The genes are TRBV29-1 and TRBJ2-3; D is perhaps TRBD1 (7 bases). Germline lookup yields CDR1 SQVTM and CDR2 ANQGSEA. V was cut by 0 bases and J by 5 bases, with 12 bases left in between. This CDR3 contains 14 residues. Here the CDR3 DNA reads TGCAGCGTTGAAGATCCGCAGGGGGGAGATACGCAGTATTTT. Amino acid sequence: CSVEDPQGGDTQYF.

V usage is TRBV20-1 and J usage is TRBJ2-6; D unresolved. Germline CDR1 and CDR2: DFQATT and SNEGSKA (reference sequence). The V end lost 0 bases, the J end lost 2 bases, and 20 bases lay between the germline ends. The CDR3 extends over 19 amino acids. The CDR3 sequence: CSARDSRAPFLAGANVLTF. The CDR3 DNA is TGCAGTGCTAGAGATTCCCGGGCCCCGTTTTTGGCTGGGGCCAACGTCCTGACTTTC.

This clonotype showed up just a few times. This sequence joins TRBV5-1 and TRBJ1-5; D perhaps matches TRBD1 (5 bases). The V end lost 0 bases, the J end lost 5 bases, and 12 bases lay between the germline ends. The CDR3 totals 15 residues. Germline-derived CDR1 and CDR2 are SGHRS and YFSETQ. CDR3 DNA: TGCGCCAGCAGCTTGGCAGGGAACCGTGATCAGCCCCAGCATTTT. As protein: CASSLAGNRDQPQHF.

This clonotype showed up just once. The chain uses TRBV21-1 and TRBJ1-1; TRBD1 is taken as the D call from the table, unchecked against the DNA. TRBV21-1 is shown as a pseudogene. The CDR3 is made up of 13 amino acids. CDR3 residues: CASWGRKNTEAFF. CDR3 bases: TGTGCCAGCTGGGGCAGGAAGAACACTGAAGCTTTCTTT.

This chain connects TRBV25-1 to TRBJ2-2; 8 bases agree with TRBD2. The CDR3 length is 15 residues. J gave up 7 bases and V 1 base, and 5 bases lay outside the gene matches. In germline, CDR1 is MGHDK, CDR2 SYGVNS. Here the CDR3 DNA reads TGTGCCAGCAGTGAATCCGGGGGGGCTAGCGGGGAGCTGTTTTTT. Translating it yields CASSESGGASGELFF.

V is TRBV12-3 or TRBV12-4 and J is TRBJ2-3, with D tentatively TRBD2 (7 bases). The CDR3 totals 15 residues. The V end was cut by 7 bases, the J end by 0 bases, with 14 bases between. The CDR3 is CASNNGGPSTDTQYF. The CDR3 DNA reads TGTGCCAGCAACAACGGGGGGCCCAGCACAGATACGCAGTATTTT.

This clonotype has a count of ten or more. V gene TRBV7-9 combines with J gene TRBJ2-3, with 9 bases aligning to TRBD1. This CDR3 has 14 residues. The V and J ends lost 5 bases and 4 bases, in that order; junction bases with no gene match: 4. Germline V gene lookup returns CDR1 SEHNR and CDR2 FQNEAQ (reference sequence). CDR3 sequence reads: CASSQDRGADTQYF. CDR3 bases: TGTGCCAGCAGCCAGGACAGGGGAGCAGATACGCAGTATTTT.

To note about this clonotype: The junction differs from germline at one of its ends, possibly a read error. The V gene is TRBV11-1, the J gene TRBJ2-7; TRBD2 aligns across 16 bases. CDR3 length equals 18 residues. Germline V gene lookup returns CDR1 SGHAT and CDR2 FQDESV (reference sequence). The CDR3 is CASSTYPGLAGGPNERYF. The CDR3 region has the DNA TGTGCCAGCAGCACCTATCCGGGACTAGCGGGAGGGCCGAACGAGCGGTACTTC.

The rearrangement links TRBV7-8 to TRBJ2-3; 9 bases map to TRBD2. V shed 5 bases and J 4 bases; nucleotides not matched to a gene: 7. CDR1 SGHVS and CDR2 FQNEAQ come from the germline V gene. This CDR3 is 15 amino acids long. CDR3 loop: CASSPKREEADTQYF. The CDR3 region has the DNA TGTGCCAGCAGCCCTAAGCGGGAGGAGGCAGATACGCAGTATTTT. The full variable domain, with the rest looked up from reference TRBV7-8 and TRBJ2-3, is GAGVSQSPRYKVAKRGQDVALRCDPISGHVSLFWYQQALGQGPEFLTYFQNEAQLDKSGLPSDRFFAERPEGSVSTLKIQRTQQEDSAVYLCASSPKREEADTQYFGPGTRLTVL.

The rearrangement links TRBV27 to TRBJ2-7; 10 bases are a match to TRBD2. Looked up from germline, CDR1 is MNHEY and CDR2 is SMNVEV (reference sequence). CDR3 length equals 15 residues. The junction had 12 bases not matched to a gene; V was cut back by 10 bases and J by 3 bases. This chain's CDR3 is CATNALAGASYEQYF. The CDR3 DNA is TGTGCCACCAACGCGCTAGCGGGGGCCAGCTACGAGCAGTACTTC.

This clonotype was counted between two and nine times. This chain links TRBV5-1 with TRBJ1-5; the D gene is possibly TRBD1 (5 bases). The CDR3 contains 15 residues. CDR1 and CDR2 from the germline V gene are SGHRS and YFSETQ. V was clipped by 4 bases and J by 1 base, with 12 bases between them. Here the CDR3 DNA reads TGCGCCAGCAGCGCCGGGGCCGGGAGCAATCAGCCCCAGCATTTT. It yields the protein CASSAGAGSNQPQHF.